This T cell receptor beta chain was captured in a study of cytomegalovirus exposure and HLA in healthy donors. The study, taken as a whole, reports: In a later analysis, most CMV-associated TCR beta chains appeared HLA-restricted. The study labeled 164 TCR beta chains cytomegalovirus-associated.

PCR amplification relied on 60 Vbeta primers (plus 13 Jbeta primers). The table came from immunoSEQ multiplex PCR; TCRdb's copy has only in-frame clones and leaves some out. The table lists tens of thousands of clones, 65% to 80% of them singletons. As for this clone: The antigen is not known.

Germline V gene lookup returns CDR1 SGHAT and CDR2 FQDESV (reference sequence). The CDR3 has 19 amino acids. V lost 4 bases and J 2 bases, leaving 24 bases between the germline ends. The material sequenced was PBMCs. The sequence was obtained from a young man in good health and CMV-seropositive. This sequence joins TRBV11-1 and TRBJ1-3; D remains unclear. In nucleotides, the CDR3 is TGTGCCAGCAGCTCCCTGATTTGGGCCACCGCGCGACCTGGAAACACCATATATTTT. Translation gives CASSSLIWATARPGNTIYF.